Below are 5 T cell receptor beta chains sequenced from a single sample in a study of blood T cell repertoires in COVID-19. Assay: immunoSEQ multiplex PCR; the TCRdb copy retains only in-frame clones and omits some. The sample holds tens of thousands of clones, nearly 95% seen once. The sample consisted of peripheral blood. The receptors shown here come from a human donor with active COVID-19. The donor label of this sample is uncertain.

The J gene is TRBJ1-3, the V gene TRBV12-3 or TRBV12-4; D is uncertain. Trimming left V 3 bases short and J 15 bases short, with 12 bases between. The CDR3 runs 11 residues. In DNA form, the CDR3 reads TGTGCCAGCAGTTTGAGGCCCCCCGAATATTTT. Translated: CASSLRPPEYF.

The chain links TRBV7-9 to TRBJ1-5, with 7 bases matching TRBD1. The CDR3 runs to 14 residues. The junction had 9 bases not matched to a gene; V was cut back by 4 bases and J by 9 bases. Looked up from germline, CDR1 is SEHNR and CDR2 is FQNEAQ (reference sequence). The CDR3 nucleotides are TGTGCCAGCAGCTCCCAGGGGGATGATCGGCCCCAGCATTTT. It is translated as CASSSQGDDRPQHF.

J is TRBJ2-5 and V is TRBV5-8; D not certain. V lost 7 bases to trimming and J lost 5 bases, with 18 bases between them. This CDR3 is built from 14 residues. Germline CDR1 is SGHTS and CDR2 is YDEGEE. Written as DNA, the CDR3 is TGTGCCAGCGTGTCTCCCGGGTTCTGGGAGACCCAGTACTTC. This gives the protein CASVSPGFWETQYF.

The rearrangement links TRBV28 to TRBJ2-3; D possibly corresponds to TRBD2 (5 bases). V shed 2 bases and J shed 2 bases, with 17 bases lying between them. The CDR3 has 17 residues. Germline V gene data show CDR1 as MDHEN and CDR2 as SYDVKM. The CDR3 DNA reads as TGTGCCAGCAGTTTAACGGACTCCCTTACCTACACAGATACGCAGTATTTT. Its translation: CASSLTDSLTYTDTQYF.

This sequence joins TRBV18 and TRBJ1-2, with a tentative D call TRBD1 (6 bases). Trimming shortened V by 2 bases and J by 8 bases, and 12 bases separated the two germline ends. The length of the CDR3 is 13 residues. Germline-derived CDR1 and CDR2 are KGHSH and LQKENI. DNA for the CDR3: TGTGCCAGCTCACCAAAACAGGGAGACGGCTACACCTTC. Translating gives CASSPKQGDGYTF.